This entry lists 2 T cell receptor beta chains sequenced from one sample in a study of T-cell memory formation after mild COVID-19. TCRdb used MiXCR to reprocess the 5' RACE reads, holding one entry per CDR3 protein. The sample holds 550,000 to 650,000 distinct CDR3 sequences; 15% to 20% are singletons and the top ten take about 8.1%. Source material: PBMCs or a T cell subset sorted from them (not recorded which). These receptors were taken from an adult woman who had mild COVID-19 (a few samples of this study predate the infection). Cell type and time point are not known.

This clonotype was seen a few times. This chain connects TRBV6-1 to TRBJ1-4; D possibly corresponds to TRBD1 (5 bases). The CDR3 totals 14 residues. Trimming removed 8 bases from V and 0 bases from J, with 10 bases in between. The germline gives CDR1 MNHNS, CDR2 SASEGT. The CDR3 sequence: CASRGAATNEKLFF. The CDR3 region has the DNA TGTGCCAGCCGAGGGGCTGCAACTAATGAAAAACTGTTTTTT.

This clonotype turned up a few times. The chain uses TRBV12-3 or TRBV12-4 and TRBJ2-3; TRBD1 or TRBD2 may be the D gene (5 bases each). The length of the CDR3 is 14 residues. V was shortened by 1 base and J by 14 bases, with 19 bases between the two germline ends. The CDR3 DNA reads as TGTGCCAGCAGTTTAGAAAGACTTCGGGACCAAAGGTATTTT. This encodes CASSLERLRDQRYF.